A selection of T cell receptor beta chains follows, all from one sample in a study of high-grade serous ovarian cancer treatment subgroups. The protocol was immunoSEQ multiplex PCR, while the TCRdb copy is restricted to in-frame clones and leaves out a portion. The sample carries 15,000 to 20,000 clones, around 80% recorded once. Material: tumor tissue. These receptors were taken from a human donor with high-grade serous ovarian cancer. Both conserved end residues are part of each CDR3. Only part of the rows carry a size: once, few, many, or a class if the clone is expanded.

V	size	J	CDR3
TRBV4-2	-	TRBJ2-5	CASSRLGAETEETQYF
TRBV21-1	-	TRBJ1-5	CASSKRQGGAQPQHF
TRBV30	-	TRBJ1-2	CAWTRGQGAVGYTF
TRBV1	-	-	CTSSQLPLSPYEQYF
TRBV7-2	-	TRBJ1-2	CASSLGGTGAKSDGYTF
TRBV27	-	TRBJ1-1	CATKGGGAGTEAFF
TRBV19	-	TRBJ1-1	CASSIDWSGRGNTEAFF
TRBV2	-	TRBJ2-3	CASTPGTSTDTQYF
TRBV5-1	-	TRBJ2-5	CASSSQTSASQETQYF
TRBV28	-	TRBJ2-7	CASSSGQLTGEQYF
TRBV28	-	TRBJ2-3	CASTLILTDTQYF
TRBV6-6	-	TRBJ2-3	CASSYLGNTDTQYF
TRBV19	-	TRBJ2-1	CASTSTNEQFF
TRBV2	few	TRBJ1-1	CASSGMTGTEAFF
TRBV6-6	-	TRBJ1-5	CASRPADRENQPQHF
TRBV11-3	-	TRBJ1-1	CASSLGQGDTEAFF
TRBV5-4	-	TRBJ2-7	CASSFDSYEQYF